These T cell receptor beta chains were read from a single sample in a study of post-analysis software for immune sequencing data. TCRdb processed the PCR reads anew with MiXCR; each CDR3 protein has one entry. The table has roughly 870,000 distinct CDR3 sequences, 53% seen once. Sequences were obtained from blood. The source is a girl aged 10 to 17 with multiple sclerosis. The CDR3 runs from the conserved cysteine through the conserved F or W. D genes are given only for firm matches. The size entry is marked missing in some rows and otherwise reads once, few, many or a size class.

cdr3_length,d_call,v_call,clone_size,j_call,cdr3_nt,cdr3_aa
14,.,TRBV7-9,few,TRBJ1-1,TGTGCCAGCAGCTTAAGAACACTGAACACTGAAGCTTTCTTT,CASSLRTLNTEAFF
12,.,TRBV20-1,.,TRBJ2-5,TGCAGTGCTAGTATAGGGTGGGAGACCCAGTACTTC,CSASIGWETQYF
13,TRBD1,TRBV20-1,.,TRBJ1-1,TGCAGTGCTTCTTGGACAGGGGGGACTGAAGCTTTCTTT,CSASWTGGTEAFF
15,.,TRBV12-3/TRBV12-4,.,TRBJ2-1,TGTGCCAGCAGTTTGGGACAAGGTTCCCTAAATGAGCAGTTCTTC,CASSLGQGSLNEQFF
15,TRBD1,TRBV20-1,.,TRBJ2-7,TGCAGTGCTAGAGGTCCCCCGACAGGGAACCGCGAGCAGTACTTC,CSARGPPTGNREQYF
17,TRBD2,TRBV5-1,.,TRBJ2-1,TGCGCCAGCAGCTTGGGGAATAGCGGGAGGGCCTACAATGAGCAGTTCTTC,CASSLGNSGRAYNEQFF
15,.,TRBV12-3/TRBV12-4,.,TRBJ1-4,TGTGCCAGCAGTCCCGGACAGACTTTAGGGGAAAAACTGTTTTTT,CASSPGQTLGEKLFF
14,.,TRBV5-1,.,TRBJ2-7,TGCACCAGCAGCTTGGACAAGGAGGGCTACGAGCAGTACTTC,CTSSLDKEGYEQYF
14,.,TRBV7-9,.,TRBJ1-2,TGTGCCAGCAGCCCAGTAGGGGTGAACTATGGCTACACCTTC,CASSPVGVNYGYTF
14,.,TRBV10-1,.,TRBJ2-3,TGCGCCAGCAGTGAGGCAGGATTCACAGATACGCAGTATTTT,CASSEAGFTDTQYF
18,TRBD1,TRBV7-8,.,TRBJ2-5,TGTGCCAGCAGCTCCTTGAGTATCCGGACAGGGGTGCATGAGACCCAGTACTTC,CASSSLSIRTGVHETQYF
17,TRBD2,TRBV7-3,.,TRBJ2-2,TGTGCCAGCAGCTTAAAAGGACTAGCGGGAGCGGCCGGGGAGCTGTTTTTT,CASSLKGLAGAAGELFF
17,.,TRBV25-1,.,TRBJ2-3,TGTGCCTGCAGTGGACGGAGAACAGTTGTGGGTCCAGATACGCAGTATTTT,CACSGRRTVVGPDTQYF
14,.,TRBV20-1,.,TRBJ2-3,TGCAGCAAAAAGCGCTATGGGGGCACAGATACGCAGTATTTT,CSKKRYGGTDTQYF
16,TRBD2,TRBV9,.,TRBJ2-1,TGTGCCAGCAACTCCAAGGCGGGGGAAACTACCAATGAGCAGTTCTTC,CASNSKAGETTNEQFF
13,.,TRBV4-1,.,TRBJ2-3,TGCGCCAGCAGCCAAGGTCCCGAGGATACGCAGTATTTT,CASSQGPEDTQYF
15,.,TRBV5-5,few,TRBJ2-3,TGTGCCAGCAGCTTATTCGGGACTGGCGGAGATACGCAGTATTTT,CASSLFGTGGDTQYF
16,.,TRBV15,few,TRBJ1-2,TGTGCCACCAGCACCGACCTAGGGATATCGGGCTATGGCTACACCTTC,CATSTDLGISGYGYTF
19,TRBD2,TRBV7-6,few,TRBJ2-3,TGTGCCAGCAGCCAAGATTGGACTAGCGGGGGATCTAGCACAGATACGCAGTATTTT,CASSQDWTSGGSSTDTQYF
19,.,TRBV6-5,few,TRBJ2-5,TGTGCCAGCAGTTACTCACCAGGTGGGGCCAGCTACTCTAAAGAGACCCAGTACTTC,CASSYSPGGASYSKETQYF
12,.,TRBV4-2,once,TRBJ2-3,TGTGCCAGCAGCCAAGTGGGCAATACGCAGTATTTT,CASSQVGNTQYF
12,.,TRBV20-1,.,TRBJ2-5,TGCAGTTATAGTGGGTCGCAAGAGACCCAGTACTTC,CSYSGSQETQYF
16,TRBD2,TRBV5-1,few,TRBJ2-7,TGCGCCAGCAGCCCTAACGGACTAGCGGGAGTCTACGAGCAGTACTTC,CASSPNGLAGVYEQYF
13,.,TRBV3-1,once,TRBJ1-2,TGTGCCAGCAGCCACCCTACAGGGAGCGGCTACACCTTC,CASSHPTGSGYTF
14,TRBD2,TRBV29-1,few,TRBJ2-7,TGCAGCGTACAAGGACTAGCGAGAACCTACGAGCAGTACTTC,CSVQGLARTYEQYF
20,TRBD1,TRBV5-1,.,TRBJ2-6,TGCGTCAGCAGCTTAATCCCCTTTAGGACAGGGGGCGCTGGGGCCAACGTCCTGACTTTC,CVSSLIPFRTGGAGANVLTF
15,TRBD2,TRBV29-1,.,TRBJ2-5,TGCAGCGTTGGGGTAGCGGGGGGCGCAGGCGAGACCCAGTACTTC,CSVGVAGGAGETQYF
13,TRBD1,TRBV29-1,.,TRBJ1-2,TGCAGCGTTGAAGGCAGGGGGAGCTATGGCTACACCTTC,CSVEGRGSYGYTF
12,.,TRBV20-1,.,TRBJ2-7,TGCAGTGCTAAGATGGACTCCTACGAGCAGTACTTC,CSAKMDSYEQYF
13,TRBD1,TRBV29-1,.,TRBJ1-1,TGCAGCGTTGCCCCAAGGGACAGACTTGAAGCTTTCTTT,CSVAPRDRLEAFF
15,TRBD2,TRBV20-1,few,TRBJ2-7,TGCAGTGCTCCCCAACCCGGGACTAGCGGTTACGAGCAGTACTTC,CSAPQPGTSGYEQYF
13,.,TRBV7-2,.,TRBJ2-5,TGTGCCAGCAGCCAGGACGCAACCCTACTTCAGTACTTC,CASSQDATLLQYF
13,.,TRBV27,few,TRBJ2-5,TGTGCCAGTAAAGGACGGAATAAAGAGACCCAGTACTTC,CASKGRNKETQYF
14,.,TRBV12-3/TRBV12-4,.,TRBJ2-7,TGTGCCAGCAGCCGGGGGGCGGACTCCTACGAGCAGTACTTC,CASSRGADSYEQYF
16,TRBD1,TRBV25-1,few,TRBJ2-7,TGTGCCAGCAGTGATTTCCGGGACAGGGGTTCCTACGAGCAGTACTTC,CASSDFRDRGSYEQYF
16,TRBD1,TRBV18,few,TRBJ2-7,TGTGCCAGCTCACCACTTGCGACTGGGACAGCCTACGAGCAGTACTTC,CASSPLATGTAYEQYF
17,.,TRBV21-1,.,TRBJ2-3,TGTGCCAGCAGCAAAGAGGACAGGGAGGCTAGCCCAGATACGCAGTATTTT,CASSKEDREASPDTQYF
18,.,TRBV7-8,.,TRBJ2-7,TGTGCCAGCAGCTACATTGCCGGTAATACCCTTCGCGGCTACGAGCAGTACTTC,CASSYIAGNTLRGYEQYF
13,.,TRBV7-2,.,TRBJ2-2,TGTGCCAGCAGCTTCGGCCCCACCGGGGAGCTGTTTTTT,CASSFGPTGELFF
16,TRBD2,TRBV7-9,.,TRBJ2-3,TGTGCCAGCAGCTTAGCAACTAGCGGGAGAACAGATACGCAGTATTTT,CASSLATSGRTDTQYF
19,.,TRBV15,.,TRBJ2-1,TGTGCCATCAGCAGACGAGTAGATGGGCTAGCAACGGCTTACAATGAGCAGTTCTTC,CAISRRVDGLATAYNEQFF
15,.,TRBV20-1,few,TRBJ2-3,TGCAGTGCTCAGGTCAGGACAGCTAGCACAGATACGCAGTATTTT,CSAQVRTASTDTQYF
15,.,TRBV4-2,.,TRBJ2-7,TGTGCCAGCAGCCAAGAGAGGGCCAAACGGTACGAGCAGTACTTC,CASSQERAKRYEQYF
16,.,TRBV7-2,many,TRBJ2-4,TGTGCCAGCAGCCCCTCGGGGATTCAGACCAAAAACATTCAGTACTTC,CASSPSGIQTKNIQYF
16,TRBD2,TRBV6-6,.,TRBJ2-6,TGTGCCAGCAGTTACTCGCGGGAGCCTGGGGCCAACGTCCTGACTTTC,CASSYSREPGANVLTF
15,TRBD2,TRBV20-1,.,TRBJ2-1,TGCAGTGCTCCCGGCGTGGCGGGAGCTAGTAATGAGCAGTTCTTC,CSAPGVAGASNEQFF
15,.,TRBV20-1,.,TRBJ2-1,TGCAGTGCTAGAGTCTACAGGGCCGCGGGCGATGAGCAGTTCTTC,CSARVYRAAGDEQFF
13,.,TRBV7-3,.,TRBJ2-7,TGTGCCAGCAGCACAGACAGCGCCTACGAGCAGTACTTC,CASSTDSAYEQYF
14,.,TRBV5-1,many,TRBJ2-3,TGTGCTAGCAGCTTAGATGGCAGAACAGATACGCAGTATTTT,CASSLDGRTDTQYF
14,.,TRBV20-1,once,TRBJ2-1,TGCAGTGCTAGTGCTCCTGCTGGCTACAATGAGCAGTTCTTC,CSASAPAGYNEQFF
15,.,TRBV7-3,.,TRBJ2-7,TGTGCCAGCAGCTTCCTTGGGGGGAACCTTTACGAGCACTACTTC,CASSFLGGNLYEHYF
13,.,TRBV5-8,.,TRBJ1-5,TGTGCCAGCAGCTTGGTGGCGACTCCACCCCAGCATTTT,CASSLVATPPQHF
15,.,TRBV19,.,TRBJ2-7,TGTGCCAGTAGTATAGGCCCAGGGCCCGGATACGAGCAGTACTTC,CASSIGPGPGYEQYF
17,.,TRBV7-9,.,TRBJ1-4,TGTACCAGCAACTTAAACAGGGCCGGATATACGGCTGAAAAACTGTTTTTT,CTSNLNRAGYTAEKLFF
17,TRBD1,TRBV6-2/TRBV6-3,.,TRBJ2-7,TGTGCCGGCAGTTACAGACCTCCGGGACAGGGGAAGAGCGAGCAGTACTTC,CAGSYRPPGQGKSEQYF
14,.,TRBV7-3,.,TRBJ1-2,TGTGCCAGCGGAGACCCAATGAGAGACTATGGCTACACCTTC,CASGDPMRDYGYTF
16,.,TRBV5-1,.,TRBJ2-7,TGCGCCAGCAGCTTGGCCGGGGACACGCATGGAGACGAGCAGTACTTC,CASSLAGDTHGDEQYF
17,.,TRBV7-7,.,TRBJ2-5,TGTGCCAGCAGCTTGTCGCGGCAGGGACCCTACCAAGAGACCCAGTACTTC,CASSLSRQGPYQETQYF
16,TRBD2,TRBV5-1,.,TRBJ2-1,TGCGCCAGCAGCTGGATCGCTAGCGGGATGAGCAATGAGCAGTTCTTC,CASSWIASGMSNEQFF
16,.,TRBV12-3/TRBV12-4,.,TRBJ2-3,TGTGCCAGCAGTTTAGCGAAAAGCCCCAGACGGGATACGCAGTATTTT,CASSLAKSPRRDTQYF